This T cell receptor beta chain comes out of a study of OX40 agonist ivuxolimab in advanced cancers. Study-wide context: Six ivuxolimab dose levels, 0.01 to 10 mg/kg, were given intravenously every 2 weeks. Overall study findings and caveats: Doses of 0.1 to 3.0 mg/kg were accompanied by clonal expansion of CD4+ and CD8+ blood T cells by week 6. Expansion of clones was among the lowest in partial responders at 0.1-3.0 mg/kg.

The ends were cut back, 4 bases at V and 3 bases at J, with 14 bases in the middle. The CDR3 spans 14 residues. Germline V gene sequence: CDR1 SGHDT, CDR2 YYEEEE. Blood sampling was done at baseline, cycle 4 day 1, and cycle 7 day 1. Clones were sequenced by immunoSEQ multiplex PCR, and TCRdb holds only the in-frame ones, with some missing. The table lists 14,000 or so clones, around four fifths of them singletons. This clone occurred a few times. Its antigen is still unknown. The sequence was obtained from an adult with an advanced solid tumor such as melanoma, head and neck, liver or kidney cancer. The source material was CD4+ or CD8+ T cells sorted from blood, sampled in a trial of the OX40 agonist ivuxolimab. The genes are TRBV5-6 and TRBJ2-7; TRBD1 or TRBD2 may be the D gene (5 bases each). For the CDR3, the DNA is TGTGCCAGCAGCCTGTCGGGACCTTACTACGAGCAGTACTTC. Amino acid sequence: CASSLSGPYYEQYF. The variable domain in full, with the rest retrieved from reference TRBV5-6 and TRBJ2-7, is DAGVTQSPTHLIKTRGQQVTLRCSPKSGHDTVSWYQQALGQGPQFIFQYYEEEERQRGNFPDRFSGHQFPNYSSELNVNALLLGDSALYLCASSLSGPYYEQYFGPGTRLTVT.